This T cell receptor (beta chain) came from a study of T cells in Graves' hyperthyroidism and ophthalmopathy. Regarding the study as a whole: In blood, most of the thyroid clonotypes expanded above 0.001 were also present.

RNA transcripts provided the source from which TCR beta CDR3 regions were amplified. The HTBI primer set drove a first-round RT-PCR of the TCR CDR3. TCRdb re-analysed the multiplex PCR reads in MiXCR, keeping a single row per CDR3 protein. The table lists around 300,000 distinct CDR3 sequences, 20% to 30% of them singletons. The V gene end was trimmed by 5 bases and the J gene end by 3 bases; junction bases not matched to a gene: 15. The CDR3 covers 17 residues. Looked up from germline, CDR1 is SGHVS and CDR2 is FQNEAQ. Lactation, pregnancy, other autoimmune disease or uncontrolled infection excluded patients. For the diagnoses, clinical symptoms, serum thyroxine and TRAb, thyroid ultrasound and orbital computed tomography were used. Drawn at first hyperthyroidism diagnosis, the blood sample preceded any ophthalmopathy symptoms. This clonotype has a count of ten or more. Its antigen is undetermined.

Sequenced: blood. The chain employs TRBV7-8 and TRBJ2-7, with 8 bases aligning to TRBD1. This TCR was sampled from a man between 40 and 49 years old with Graves' hyperthyroidism that later progressed to Graves' ophthalmopathy. Here the CDR3 reads CASSHNMDRAADYEQYF. CDR3 in DNA: TGTGCCAGCAGCCATAATATGGACAGGGCGGCCGACTACGAGCAGTACTTC.